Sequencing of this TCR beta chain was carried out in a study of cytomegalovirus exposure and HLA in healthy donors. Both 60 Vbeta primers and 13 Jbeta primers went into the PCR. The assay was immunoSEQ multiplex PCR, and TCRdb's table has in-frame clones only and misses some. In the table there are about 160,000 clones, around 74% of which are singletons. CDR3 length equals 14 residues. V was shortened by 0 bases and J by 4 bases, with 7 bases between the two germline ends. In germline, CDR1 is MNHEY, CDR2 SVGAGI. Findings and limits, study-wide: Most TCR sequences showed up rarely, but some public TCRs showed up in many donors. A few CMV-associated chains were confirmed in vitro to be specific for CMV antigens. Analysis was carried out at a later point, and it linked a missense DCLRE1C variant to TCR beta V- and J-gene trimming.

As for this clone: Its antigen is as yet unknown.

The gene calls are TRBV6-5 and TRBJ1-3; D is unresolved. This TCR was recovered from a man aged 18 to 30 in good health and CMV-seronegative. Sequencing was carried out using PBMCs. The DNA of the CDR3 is TGTGCCAGCAGTTACTCGAGTCCAGGAAACACCATATATTTT. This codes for CASSYSSPGNTIYF.